This T cell receptor beta chain was documented in a study of Graves' ophthalmopathy and Graves' hyperthyroidism. For repertoire sequencing, the TCR beta CDR3 regions were amplified from RNA transcripts. Second-round multiplex PCR followed a first-round RT-PCR using HTBI primers. TCRdb processed the multiplex PCR reads anew with MiXCR; each CDR3 protein has one entry. Of just over 400,000 distinct CDR3 sequences listed, roughly 21% are singletons. Among the exclusions were patients with other autoimmune diseases, uncontrolled infections, pregnancy or lactation. Per germline, CDR1 DFQATT and CDR2 SNEGSKA (reference sequence). This CDR3 is built from 13 residues. V lost 3 bases to trimming and J lost 0 bases, with 9 bases between them. In its sample, this clonotype was seen many times.

This sequence originates from a woman in her late teens or twenties with stable Graves' hyperthyroidism. This sequence joins TRBV20-1 and TRBJ2-7, with a tentative D call TRBD2 (6 bases). Sequenced sample: peripheral blood. The CDR3 sequence is CSARGGYSYEQYF. CDR3 nucleotides: TGCAGTGCTAGGGGAGGCTACTCCTACGAGCAGTACTTC.